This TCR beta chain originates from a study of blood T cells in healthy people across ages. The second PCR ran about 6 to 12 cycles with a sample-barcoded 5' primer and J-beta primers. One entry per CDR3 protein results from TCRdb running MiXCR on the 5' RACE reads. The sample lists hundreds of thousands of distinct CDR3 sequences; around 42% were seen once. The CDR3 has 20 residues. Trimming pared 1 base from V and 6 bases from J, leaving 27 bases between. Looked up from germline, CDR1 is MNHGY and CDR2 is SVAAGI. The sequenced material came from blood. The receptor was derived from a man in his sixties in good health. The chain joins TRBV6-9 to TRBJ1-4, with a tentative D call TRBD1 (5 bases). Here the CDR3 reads CASSYCQGREEGGVDEKLFF. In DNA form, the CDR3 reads TGTGCCAGCAGTTATTGTCAGGGAAGAGAAGAGGGCGGAGTGGATGAAAAACTGTTTTTT.